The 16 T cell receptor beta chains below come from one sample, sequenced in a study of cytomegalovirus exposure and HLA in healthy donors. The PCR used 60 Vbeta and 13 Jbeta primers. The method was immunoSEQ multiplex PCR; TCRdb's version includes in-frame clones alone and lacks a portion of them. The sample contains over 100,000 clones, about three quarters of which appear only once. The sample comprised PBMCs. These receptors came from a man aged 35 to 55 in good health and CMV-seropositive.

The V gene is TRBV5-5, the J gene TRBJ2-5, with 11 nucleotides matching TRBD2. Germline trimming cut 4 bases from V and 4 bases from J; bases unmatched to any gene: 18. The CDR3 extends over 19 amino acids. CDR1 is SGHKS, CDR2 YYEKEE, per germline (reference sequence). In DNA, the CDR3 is TGTGCCAGCAGCCGGATTGGGACTAGCGGTTGGGGTTCTTCAGAGACCCAGTACTTC. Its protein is CASSRIGTSGWGSSETQYF. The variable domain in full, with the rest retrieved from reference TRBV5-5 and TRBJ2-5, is DAGVTQSPTHLIKTRGQQVTLRCSPISGHKSVSWYQQVLGQGPQFIFQYYEKEERGRGNFPDRFSARQFPNYSSELNVNALLLGDSALYLCASSRIGTSGWGSSETQYFGPGTRLLVL.

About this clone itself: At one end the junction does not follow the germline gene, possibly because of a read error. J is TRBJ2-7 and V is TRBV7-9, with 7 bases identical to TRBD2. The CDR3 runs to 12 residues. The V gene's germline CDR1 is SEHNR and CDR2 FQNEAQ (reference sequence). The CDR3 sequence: CSSGTSDYEQYF. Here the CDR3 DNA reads TGTTCCAGCGGTACTAGCGACTACGAGCAGTACTTC.

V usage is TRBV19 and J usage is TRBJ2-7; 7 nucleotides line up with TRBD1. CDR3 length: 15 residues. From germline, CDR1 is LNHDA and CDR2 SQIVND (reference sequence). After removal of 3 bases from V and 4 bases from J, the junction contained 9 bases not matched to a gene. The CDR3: CASSINRDSYYEQYF. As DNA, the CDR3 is TGTGCCAGTAGTATCAACCGGGACAGTTATTACGAGCAGTACTTC. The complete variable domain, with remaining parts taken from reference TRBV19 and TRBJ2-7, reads DGGITQSPKYLFRKEGQNVTLSCEQNLNHDAMYWYRQDPGQGLRLIYYSQIVNDFQKGDIAEGYSVSREKKESFPLTVTSAQKNPTAFYLCASSINRDSYYEQYFGPGTRLTVT.

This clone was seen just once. The DNA of the CDR3 is TGTGCCAGCGAAGACAGGGGGCGCGTCACCGGGGAGCTGTTTTTT. Translated, it gives CASEDRGRVTGELFF. The chain uses TRBV6-1 and TRBJ2-2, with 10 bases matching TRBD1. J lost 4 bases, V lost 8 bases, and 7 bases had no gene match. The CDR3 spans 15 residues. Germline V gives CDR1 MNHNS, CDR2 SASEGT.

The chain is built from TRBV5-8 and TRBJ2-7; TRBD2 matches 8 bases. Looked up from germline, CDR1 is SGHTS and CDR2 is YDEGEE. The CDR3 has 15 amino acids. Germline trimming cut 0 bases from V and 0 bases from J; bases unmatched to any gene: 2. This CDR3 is CASSLGRGVSYEQYF. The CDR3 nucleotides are TGTGCCAGCAGCTTGGGGCGGGGGGTCTCCTACGAGCAGTACTTC.

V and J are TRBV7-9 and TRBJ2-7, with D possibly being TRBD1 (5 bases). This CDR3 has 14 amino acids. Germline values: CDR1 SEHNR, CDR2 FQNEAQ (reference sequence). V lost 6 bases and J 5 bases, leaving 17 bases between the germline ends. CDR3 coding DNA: TGTGCCAGCAGTCAGGGATCCTCCCGGGACGAGCAGTACTTC. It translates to CASSQGSSRDEQYF.

The CDR3 loop reads CAWGAGYEQYF. DNA of the CDR3: TGTGCCTGGGGAGCGGGTTACGAGCAGTACTTC. V usage is TRBV30 and J usage is TRBJ2-7; D might be TRBD2 (6 bases). Germline V gene sequence: CDR1 GTSNPN, CDR2 SVGIG (reference sequence). This CDR3 contains 11 residues. V was pared by 5 bases and J by 4 bases, with 9 bases between.

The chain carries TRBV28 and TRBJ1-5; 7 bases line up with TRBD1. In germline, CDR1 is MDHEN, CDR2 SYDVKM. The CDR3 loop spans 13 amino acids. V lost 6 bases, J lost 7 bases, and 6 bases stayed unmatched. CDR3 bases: TGTGCCAGCAGCGACAGGGTGTACCAGCCCCAGCATTTT. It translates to CASSDRVYQPQHF. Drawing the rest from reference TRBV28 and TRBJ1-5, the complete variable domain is DVKVTQSSRYLVKRTGEKVFLECVQDMDHENMFWYRQDPGLGLRLIYFSYDVKMKEKGDIPEGYSVSREKKERFSLILESASTNQTSMYLCASSDRVYQPQHFGDGTRLSIL.

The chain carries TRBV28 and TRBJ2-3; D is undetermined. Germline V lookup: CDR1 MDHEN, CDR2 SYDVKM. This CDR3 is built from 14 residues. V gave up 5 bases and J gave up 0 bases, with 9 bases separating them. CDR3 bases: TGTGCCAGCAGTCTTGCAGGAAGCACAGATACGCAGTATTTT. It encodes CASSLAGSTDTQYF.

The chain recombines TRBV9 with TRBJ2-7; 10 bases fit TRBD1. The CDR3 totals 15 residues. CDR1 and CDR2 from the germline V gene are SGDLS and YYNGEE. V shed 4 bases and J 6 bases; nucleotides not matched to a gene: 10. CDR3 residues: CASSQRPGTGVEQYF. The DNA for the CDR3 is TGTGCCAGCAGCCAACGTCCCGGGACAGGGGTCGAGCAGTACTTC.

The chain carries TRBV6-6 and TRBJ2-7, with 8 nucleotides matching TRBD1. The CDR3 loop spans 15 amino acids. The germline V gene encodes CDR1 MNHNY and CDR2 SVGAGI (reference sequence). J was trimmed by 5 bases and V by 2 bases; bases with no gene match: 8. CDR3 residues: CASSYQTGASDEQYF. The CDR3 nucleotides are TGTGCCAGCAGTTACCAGACAGGGGCATCCGACGAGCAGTACTTC.

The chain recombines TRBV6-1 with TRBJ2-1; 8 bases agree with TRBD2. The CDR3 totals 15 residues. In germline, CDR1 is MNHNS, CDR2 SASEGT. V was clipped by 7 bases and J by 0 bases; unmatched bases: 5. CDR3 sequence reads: CASISGIYSYNEQFF. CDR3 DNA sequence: TGTGCCAGCATTAGCGGGATTTACTCCTACAATGAGCAGTTCTTC.

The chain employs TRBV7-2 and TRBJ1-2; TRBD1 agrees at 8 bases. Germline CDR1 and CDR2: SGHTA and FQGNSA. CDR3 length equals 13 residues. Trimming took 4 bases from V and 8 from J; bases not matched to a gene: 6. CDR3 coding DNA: TGTGCCAGCAGCTCCGGCAGGGGGCGGGGCTACACCTTC. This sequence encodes CASSSGRGRGYTF. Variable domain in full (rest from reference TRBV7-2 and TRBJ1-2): GAGVSQSPSNKVTEKGKDVELRCDPISGHTALYWYRQSLGQGLEFLIYFQGNSAPDKSGLPSDRFSAERTGGSVSTLTIQRTQQEDSAVYLCASSSGRGRGYTFGSGTRLTVV.

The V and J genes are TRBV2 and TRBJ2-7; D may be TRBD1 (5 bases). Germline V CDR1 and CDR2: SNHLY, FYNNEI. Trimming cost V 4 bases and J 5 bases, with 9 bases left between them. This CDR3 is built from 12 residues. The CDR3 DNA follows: TGTGCCAGCAGTGTTTGGGGCGACGAGCAGTACTTC. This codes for CASSVWGDEQYF. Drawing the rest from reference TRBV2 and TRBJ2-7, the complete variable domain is EPEVTQTPSHQVTQMGQEVILRCVPISNHLYFYWYRQILGQKVEFLVSFYNNEISEKSEIFDDQFSVERPDGSNFTLKIRSTKLEDSAMYFCASSVWGDEQYFGPGTRLTVT.

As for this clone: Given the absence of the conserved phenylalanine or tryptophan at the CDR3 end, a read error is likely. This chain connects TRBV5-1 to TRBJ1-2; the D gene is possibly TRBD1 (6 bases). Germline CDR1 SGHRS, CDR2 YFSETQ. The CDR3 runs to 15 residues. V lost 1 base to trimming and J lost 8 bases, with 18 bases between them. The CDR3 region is CASSLSGQWEGGYTS. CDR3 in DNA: TGCGCCAGCAGCTTGAGCGGACAGTGGGAGGGGGGCTACACCTCC.

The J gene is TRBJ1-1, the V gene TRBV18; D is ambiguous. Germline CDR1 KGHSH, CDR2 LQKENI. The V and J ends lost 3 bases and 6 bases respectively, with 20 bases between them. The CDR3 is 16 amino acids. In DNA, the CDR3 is TGTGCCAGCTCACCCCAAAGGAGGCCGGGAGGTCCTGAAGCTTTCTTT. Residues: CASSPQRRPGGPEAFF.